This T cell receptor beta chain was identified in a study of blood T cells in healthy people across ages. Sample-barcoded 5' priming and a J-beta primer mix drove a second PCR of roughly 7 to 11 cycles. TCRdb re-derived calls from the 5' RACE reads in MiXCR, one entry per CDR3 protein. This repertoire shows 700,000 to 900,000 distinct CDR3 sequences, less than 70% found once; its top ten account for approximately 40%. The source is a man older than 75 in good health. The sample consisted of blood.

The CDR3 loop reads CASSLGLGTYEQYF. CDR3 in DNA: TGCGCCAGCAGCTTGGGCCTGGGGACCTACGAGCAGTACTTC. The V and J genes are TRBV5-1 and TRBJ2-7; no clear D gene. Germline values: CDR1 SGHRS, CDR2 YFSETQ. The CDR3 runs to 14 residues. V dropped 0 bases and J dropped 2 bases, with 9 bases sitting between them.